Reported below is one TCR beta chain. The entry originates in a study of CD8 T cells in Susac syndrome. Germline CDR1 and CDR2: DFQATT and SNEGSKA (reference sequence). Losses at the gene ends were 4 bases for V and 5 bases for J; bases not matched to a gene: 12. The CDR3 has 15 residues. The T cells that were sequenced for TCR beta were CD8+ and CD4+ cells from blood. The multiple sclerosis control group was made up of treatment-naive patients with stable or active relapsing-remitting disease. While CD8+ and CD4+ T cells were isolated negatively, TEMRA cells were enriched by FACS. cDNA came from about 0.51 to 1 ug RNA primed by random hexamers. Amplification of the TCR beta CDR3 was carried out by immunoSEQ multiplex PCR, which spanned a total of 54 Vbeta and 13 Jbeta segments. TCRdb re-derived calls from the immunoSEQ multiplex PCR reads in MiXCR, one entry per CDR3 protein. Altogether about 300,000 distinct CDR3 sequences are present, 65% to 90% being singletons, with the ten largest covering roughly 0.21%.

The sample consisted of CD8+ T cells from PBMCs. This chain connects TRBV20-1 to TRBJ2-5; TRBD2 matches at 8 bases. The sequence was obtained from a human donor with multiple sclerosis. In DNA, the CDR3 is TGCAGTGCTAACCAGCGGGAGACTGGCCGGGAGACCCAGTACTTC. This encodes CSANQRETGRETQYF.